These 13 T cell receptor beta chains share one sample of origin, sequenced in a study of T cell repertoires in cytomegalovirus infection. No antigens are known for them. TCRdb passed the reads through MiXCR, listing each CDR3 protein once. The sample records about 55,000 distinct CDR3 sequences, around 18% being singletons. The specimen was CD8+ T cells from cultured PBMCs, collected from culture after CMV antigen stimulation. The receptors come from a human donor in good health (CMV status not recorded). Some clones in this sample may be carry-over from other donors' samples.

To note about this clonotype: An end of the junction does not agree with germline; a read error may underlie this. The chain is built from TRBV7-9 and TRBJ2-1, with 9 nucleotides matching TRBD2. Germline assignment: CDR1 SEHNR and CDR2 FQNEAQ (reference sequence). CDR3 size: 12 residues. The CDR3 sequence is CASSSSGTSRLF. The CDR3 DNA sequence: TGTGCCAGCAGCTCGTCCGGGACTAGCAGACTCTTC.

This clonotype was seen more than once but under ten times. Written as DNA, the CDR3 is TGCGCCAGCAGCTTGGTCGCTAGCGGGAGAGTGGGAGAGACCCAGTACTTC. Its translation is CASSLVASGRVGETQYF. The rearrangement uses TRBV5-1 and TRBJ2-5; the match to TRBD2 covers 10 bases. Germline V gene sequence: CDR1 SGHRS, CDR2 YFSETQ. CDR3 size: 17 residues. Unmatched junction bases numbered 9, after V lost 0 bases and J lost 4 bases.

The CDR3 is CAISESASGAFF. The CDR3 region has the DNA TGTGCCATCAGTGAGTCTGCGTCGGGAGCTTTCTTT. The chain couples TRBV10-3 to TRBJ1-1; no definite D call. V lost 0 bases, J lost 10 bases, and 9 bases lay in between. The CDR3 runs to 12 residues. Germline lookup yields CDR1 ENHRY and CDR2 SYGVKD.

J is TRBJ2-1 and V is TRBV7-2; D is ambiguous. The CDR3 covers 12 residues. The V end was cut by 5 bases, the J end by 10 bases, with 12 bases between. Germline V gene data show CDR1 as SGHTA and CDR2 as FQGNSA. The CDR3 region is CASSPRINEQFF. The CDR3 nucleotides are TGTGCCAGCAGCCCGCGTATCAACGAGCAGTTCTTC.

This clonotype showed up just a few times. The V and J genes are TRBV7-9 and TRBJ2-7; 7 positions match TRBD1. Germline trimming cut 6 bases from V and 3 bases from J; bases unmatched to any gene: 11. The CDR3 has 15 amino acids. Germline V CDR1 and CDR2: SEHNR, FQNEAQ (reference sequence). The CDR3 protein is CASRETGTANYEQYF. In nucleotides, the CDR3 is TGTGCCAGCAGGGAAACAGGGACAGCAAACTACGAGCAGTACTTC.

This clonotype was counted a few times. The chain combines TRBV20-1 with TRBJ1-1; perhaps TRBD1 as D (5 bases). Germline CDR1 and CDR2: DFQATT and SNEGSKA (reference sequence). V lost 0 bases, J lost 3 bases, and 14 bases lay in between. This CDR3 contains 15 residues. The CDR3 sequence is CSARDGFGDHTEAFF. CDR3 DNA: TGCAGTGCTAGAGATGGCTTCGGGGACCACACTGAAGCTTTCTTT.

The rearrangement uses TRBV11-2 and TRBJ2-5, with 8 bases lining up with TRBD2. The V gene end was trimmed by 3 bases and the J gene end by 0 bases; junction bases not matched to a gene: 9. The CDR3 covers 17 residues. Germline V gene lookup returns CDR1 SGHAT and CDR2 FQNNGV. In DNA form, the CDR3 reads TGTGCCAGCAGCTTCGGCCTCCGGGAGGGATACCAAGAGACCCAGTACTTC. Translated: CASSFGLREGYQETQYF.

The gene calls are TRBV24-1 and TRBJ2-7, with D unresolved. Deletions cut 2 bases from V and 5 bases from J, with 9 bases between. CDR1 is KGHDR and CDR2 is SFDVKD in the germline V gene. The CDR3 consists of 13 residues. CDR3 region: CATSDWGTNEQYF. For the CDR3, the DNA is TGTGCCACCAGTGATTGGGGAACAAACGAGCAGTACTTC.

This clonotype occurred a few times. This chain uses TRBV7-2 with TRBJ2-5, with D tentatively TRBD1 or TRBD2 (5 bases each). Trimming took 1 base from V and 10 from J, leaving 25 bases between them. The germline V gene has CDR1 SGHTA and CDR2 FQGNSA. The CDR3 totals 17 residues. In nucleotides, the CDR3 is TGTGCCAGCAGCTTAGGGCTGGCTGGGGGATCCAAGAGAGACCAGTACTTC. This codes for CASSLGLAGGSKRDQYF.

The chain has TRBV12-3 or TRBV12-4 and TRBJ2-3, with 13 bases fitting TRBD2. The CDR3 spans 17 residues. The junction had 8 bases not matched to a gene; V was cut back by 7 bases and J by 1 base. CDR3 sequence: CASTSRGLAGRTDTQYF. The CDR3 DNA reads TGTGCCAGCACCTCCCGGGGACTAGCGGGACGCACAGATACGCAGTATTTT.

The V gene is TRBV6-5, the J gene TRBJ2-2; D is possibly TRBD1 (6 bases). The CDR3 contains 15 residues. Germline lookup yields CDR1 MNHEY and CDR2 SVGAGI. The V end lost 0 bases, the J end lost 5 bases, and 10 bases lay between the germline ends. In DNA, the CDR3 is TGTGCCAGCAGTTACTCGATTCAGGGGACCGGGGAGCTGTTTTTT. Translation: CASSYSIQGTGELFF.

This clonotype has a handful of counts. This chain joins TRBV7-8 and TRBJ2-1; 10 nucleotides agree with TRBD2. Germline V gene data show CDR1 as SGHVS and CDR2 as FQNEAQ. With V trimmed by 5 bases and J by 5 bases, 6 bases remained unmatched. The CDR3 loop spans 15 amino acids. The CDR3 nucleotides read TGTGCCAGCAGCATTAGCGGGAGGACCAACAATGAGCAGTTCTTC. Its translation is CASSISGRTNNEQFF.

This clonotype has a count of ten or more. This rearrangement joins TRBV7-2 to TRBJ1-2, with TRBD1 as a possible D gene (6 bases). Trimming left V 2 bases short and J 7 bases short, with 17 bases between. This CDR3 contains 15 residues. CDR1 and CDR2 (germline): SGHTA, FQGNSA. The CDR3 reads CASSLNKGKTGGYTF. For the CDR3, the DNA is TGTGCCAGCAGCTTAAATAAGGGGAAGACAGGTGGCTACACCTTC.